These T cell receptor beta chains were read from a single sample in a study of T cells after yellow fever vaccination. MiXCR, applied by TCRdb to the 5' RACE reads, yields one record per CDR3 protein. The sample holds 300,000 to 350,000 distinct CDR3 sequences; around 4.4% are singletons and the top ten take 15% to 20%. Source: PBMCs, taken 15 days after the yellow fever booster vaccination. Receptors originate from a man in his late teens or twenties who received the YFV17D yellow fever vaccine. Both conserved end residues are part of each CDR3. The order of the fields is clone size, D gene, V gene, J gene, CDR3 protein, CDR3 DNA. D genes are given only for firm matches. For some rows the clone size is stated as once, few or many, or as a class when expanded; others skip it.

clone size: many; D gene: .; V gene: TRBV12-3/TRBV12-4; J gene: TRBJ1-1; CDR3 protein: CASSPKGVRTEAFF; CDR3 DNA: TGTGCCAGCAGCCCCAAAGGGGTGCGCACTGAAGCTTTCTTT
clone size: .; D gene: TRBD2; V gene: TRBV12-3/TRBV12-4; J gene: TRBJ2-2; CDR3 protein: CASSLYIAGGLVGGELFF; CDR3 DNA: TGTGCCAGCAGTCTCTACATAGCGGGGGGCCTTGTCGGCGGGGAGCTGTTTTTT
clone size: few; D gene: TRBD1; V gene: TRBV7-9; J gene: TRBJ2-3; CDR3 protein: CASSLDRGADTQYF; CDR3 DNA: TGTGCCAGCAGCTTAGACAGGGGCGCAGATACGCAGTATTTT
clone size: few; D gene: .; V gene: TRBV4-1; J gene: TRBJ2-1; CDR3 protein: CASSQGMTGSYNEQFF; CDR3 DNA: TGCGCCAGCAGCCAAGGTATGACAGGCTCCTACAATGAGCAGTTCTTC
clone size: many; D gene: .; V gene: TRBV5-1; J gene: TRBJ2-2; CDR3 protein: CASSSGGRVTGELFF; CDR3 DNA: TGCGCCAGCAGCTCGGGGGGCCGGGTCACCGGGGAGCTGTTTTTT
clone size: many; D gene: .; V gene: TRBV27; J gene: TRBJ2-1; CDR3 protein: CASRSGLDNEQFF; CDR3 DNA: TGTGCCAGCAGATCCGGGTTAGACAATGAGCAGTTCTTC
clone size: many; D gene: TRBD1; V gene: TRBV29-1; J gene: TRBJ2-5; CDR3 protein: CSVDRQGASETQYF; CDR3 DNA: TGCAGCGTTGATCGGCAGGGGGCGAGCGAGACCCAGTACTTC
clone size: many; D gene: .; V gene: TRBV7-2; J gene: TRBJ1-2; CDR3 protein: CASSSDGNYGYTF; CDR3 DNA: TGTGCCAGCAGCTCCGACGGGAACTATGGCTACACCTTC
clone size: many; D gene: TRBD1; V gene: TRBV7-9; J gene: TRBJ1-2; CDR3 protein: CASRPGTGGFGYTF; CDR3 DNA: TGTGCCAGCAGACCCGGGACAGGGGGTTTCGGCTACACCTTC
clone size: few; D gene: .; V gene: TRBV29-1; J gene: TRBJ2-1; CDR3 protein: CSVEGIPRNEQFF; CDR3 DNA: TGCAGCGTTGAGGGGATACCTCGCAATGAGCAGTTCTTC
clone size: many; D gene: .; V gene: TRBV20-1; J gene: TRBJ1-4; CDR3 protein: CSAILPGVYEKLFF; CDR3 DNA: TGCAGTGCTATCCTCCCAGGGGTTTACGAAAAACTGTTTTTT
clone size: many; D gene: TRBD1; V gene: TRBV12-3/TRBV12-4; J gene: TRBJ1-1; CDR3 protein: CASTATGYATEAFF; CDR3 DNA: TGTGCCAGCACCGCGACAGGGTACGCCACTGAAGCTTTCTTT
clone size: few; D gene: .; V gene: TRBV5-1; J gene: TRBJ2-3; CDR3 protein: CASSSAGALRTDTQYF; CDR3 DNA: TGCGCCAGCAGCTCGGCTGGCGCCCTTCGCACAGATACGCAGTATTTT
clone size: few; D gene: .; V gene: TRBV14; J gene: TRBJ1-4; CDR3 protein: CASSQLAGNMGKLFF; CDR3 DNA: TGTGCCAGCAGCCAGCTGGCAGGGAACATGGGAAAACTGTTTTTT
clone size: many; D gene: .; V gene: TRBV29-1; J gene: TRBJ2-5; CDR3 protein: CSVVQGETQYF; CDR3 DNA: TGCAGCGTTGTCCAAGGGGAGACCCAGTACTTC
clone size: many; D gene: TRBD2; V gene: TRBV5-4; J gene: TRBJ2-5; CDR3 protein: CASSLAGGETQYF; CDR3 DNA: TGTGCCAGCAGCTTAGCCGGGGGGGAGACCCAGTACTTC
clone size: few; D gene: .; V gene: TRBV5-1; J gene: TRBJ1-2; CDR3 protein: CASSPSERDGYTF; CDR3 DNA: TGCGCCAGCAGCCCGAGCGAAAGGGACGGCTACACCTTC
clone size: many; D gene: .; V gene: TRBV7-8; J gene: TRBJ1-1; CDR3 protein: CASSHTGEAFF; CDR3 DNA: TGTGCCAGCAGCCATACAGGGGAAGCTTTCTTT
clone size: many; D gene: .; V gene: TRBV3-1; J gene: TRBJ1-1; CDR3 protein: CASSHRTAMNTEAFF; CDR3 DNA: TGTGCCAGCAGCCACCGGACAGCAATGAACACTGAAGCTTTCTTT
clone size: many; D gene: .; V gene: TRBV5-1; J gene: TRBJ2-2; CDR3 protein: CASSLGRPTGELFF; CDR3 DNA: TGCGCCAGCAGCTTGGGCAGGCCTACAGGGGAGCTGTTTTTT
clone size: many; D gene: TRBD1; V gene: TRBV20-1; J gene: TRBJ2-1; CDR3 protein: CSARRTGGYNEQFF; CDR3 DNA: TGCAGTGCTCGCCGGACAGGGGGGTACAATGAGCAGTTCTTC
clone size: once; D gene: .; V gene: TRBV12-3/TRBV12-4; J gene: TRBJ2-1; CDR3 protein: CASSLGRGGYIEQFF; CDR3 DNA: TGTGCCAGCAGTTTGGGGCGGGGTGGTTACATTGAGCAGTTCTTC
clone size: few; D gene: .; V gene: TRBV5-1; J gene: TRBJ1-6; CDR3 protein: CASSLGVVGPYNSPLHF; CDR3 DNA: TGCGCCAGCAGCTTGGGGGTGGTAGGGCCCTATAATTCACCCCTCCACTTT
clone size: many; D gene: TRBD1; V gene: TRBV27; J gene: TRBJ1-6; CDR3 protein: CASSPLGQENNSPLHF; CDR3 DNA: TGTGCCAGCAGTCCGCTGGGACAGGAGAATAATTCACCCCTCCACTTT
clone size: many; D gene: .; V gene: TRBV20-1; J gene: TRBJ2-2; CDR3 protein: CSFDYGNTGELFF; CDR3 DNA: TGCAGCTTCGATTACGGGAACACCGGGGAGCTGTTTTTT
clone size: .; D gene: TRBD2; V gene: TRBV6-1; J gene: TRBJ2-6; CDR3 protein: CASSHNQFSGAGANVLTF; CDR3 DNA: TGTGCCAGCAGTCACAACCAATTTAGCGGGGCTGGGGCCAACGTCCTGACTTTC
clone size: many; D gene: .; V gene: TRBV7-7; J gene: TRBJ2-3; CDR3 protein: CASTEADTQYF; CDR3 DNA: TGTGCCAGCACCGAAGCAGATACGCAGTATTTT
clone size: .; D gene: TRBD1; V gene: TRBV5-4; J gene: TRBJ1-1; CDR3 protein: CASSFQGAGTEAFF; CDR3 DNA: TGTGCCAGCAGCTTCCAGGGGGCGGGGACTGAAGCTTTCTTT
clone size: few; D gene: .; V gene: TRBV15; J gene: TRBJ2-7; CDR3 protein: CATSRDDSASPEVYEQYF; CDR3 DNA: TGTGCCACCAGCAGAGACGACTCGGCTAGCCCTGAAGTCTACGAGCAGTACTTC
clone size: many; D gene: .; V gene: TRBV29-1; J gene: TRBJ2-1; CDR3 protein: CSGERGRNEQFF; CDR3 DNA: TGCAGCGGTGAAAGGGGTCGGAATGAGCAGTTCTTC
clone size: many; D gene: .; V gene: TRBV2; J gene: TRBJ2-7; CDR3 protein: CASSETVFGYEQYF; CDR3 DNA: TGTGCCAGCAGTGAAACGGTATTTGGGTACGAGCAGTACTTC
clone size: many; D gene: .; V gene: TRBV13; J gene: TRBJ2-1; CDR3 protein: CASSLQEDRKQFF; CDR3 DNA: TGTGCCAGCAGCCTCCAAGAAGACAGGAAGCAGTTCTTC
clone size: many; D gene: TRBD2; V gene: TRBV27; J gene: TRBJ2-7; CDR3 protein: CASRMSGGSYEQYF; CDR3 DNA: TGTGCCAGCAGGATGAGCGGGGGCTCCTACGAGCAGTACTTC